This T cell receptor beta chain comes out of a study of T cells expressing NK-cell markers. At the level of the study: The authors derived TCR beta repertoires from sorted CD3+CD56+NKG2C+, CD3+CD56+NKG2C- and CD3+CD56-NKG2C+ T cells. Serological testing identified seven of the eight sequenced donors as HCMV-seropositive and one as seronegative.

About this clonotype: The antigen remains undetermined.

Study-wide results and caveats: Researchers report these clonotypes also headed the CD3+CD56-NKG2C+ fraction in four donors.

With UMIs, 5'RACE template switching was used to make TCR beta cDNA. TCRdb reprocessed the 5' RACE reads and keeps a single row for each CDR3 protein, giving no DNA. The sample holds some 120,000 distinct CDR3 sequences. CDR3 length: 13 amino acids. CDR1 SQVTM and CDR2 ANQGSEA come from the germline V gene. V and J are TRBV29-1 and TRBJ2-1. This TCR was recovered from a woman between 18 and 70 years old in good health. Sequencing was carried out using blood T cells: a sorted CD56 or NKG2C T cell subset, CD4+ or CD8+ T cells, or bulk PBMC T cells (not recorded which). CDR3 in amino acids: CSVVRLSDNEQFF.